This T cell receptor (beta chain) emerged from a study of cytomegalovirus exposure and HLA in healthy donors. Study-wide points: A few chains tied to CMV proved CMV antigen-specific in vitro. Altogether, 150 or so TCR beta chains were recorded as cytomegalovirus-associated.

V was clipped by 7 bases and J by 0 bases, with 12 bases between them. There are 15 residues in the CDR3. Germline assignment: CDR1 SGHTA and CDR2 FQGNSA. On this clone: Its antigen is undetermined.

In the PCR, 60 Vbeta and 13 Jbeta primers were used. The repertoire was sequenced with immunoSEQ multiplex PCR; TCRdb's copy has only in-frame clones and lacks some. The sample has some 180,000 clones; 60% to 85% are singletons. This TCR was recovered from a man younger than 35 in good health and CMV-seronegative. The chain recombines TRBV7-2 with TRBJ2-2; perhaps TRBD2 as D (7 bases). Sequenced sample: PBMCs. CDR3 region: CASTGGGTNTGELFF. For the CDR3, the DNA is TGTGCCAGCACGGGCGGGGGCACGAACACCGGGGAGCTGTTTTTT.